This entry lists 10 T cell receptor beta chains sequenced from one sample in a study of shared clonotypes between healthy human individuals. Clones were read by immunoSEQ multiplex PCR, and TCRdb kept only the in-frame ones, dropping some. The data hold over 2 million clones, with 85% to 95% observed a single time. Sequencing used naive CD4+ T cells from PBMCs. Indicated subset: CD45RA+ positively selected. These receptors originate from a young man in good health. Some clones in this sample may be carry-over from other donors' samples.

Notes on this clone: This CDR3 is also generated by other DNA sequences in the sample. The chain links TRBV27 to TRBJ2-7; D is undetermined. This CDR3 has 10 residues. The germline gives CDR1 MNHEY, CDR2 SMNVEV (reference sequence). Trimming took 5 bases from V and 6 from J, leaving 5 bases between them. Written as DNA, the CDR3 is TGTGCCAGCAGTCTCCTCGAGCAGTACTTC. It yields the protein CASSLLEQYF.

The CDR3 is CASSGTQETQYF. In nucleotides, the CDR3 is TGTGCCAGTTCCGGGACGCAAGAGACCCAGTACTTC. The chain recombines TRBV6-1 with TRBJ2-5; D is tentatively TRBD1 or TRBD2 (5 bases each). CDR3 length: 12 residues. The V gene's germline CDR1 is MNHNS and CDR2 SASEGT. The V end was cut by 9 bases, the J end by 2 bases, with 10 bases between.

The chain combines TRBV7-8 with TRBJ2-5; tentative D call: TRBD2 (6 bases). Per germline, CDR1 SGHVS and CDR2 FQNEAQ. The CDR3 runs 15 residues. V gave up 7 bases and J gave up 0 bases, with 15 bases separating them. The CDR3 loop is CASNLLAGYQETQYF. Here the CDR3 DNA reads TGTGCCAGCAATTTGCTGGCGGGATACCAAGAGACCCAGTACTTC.

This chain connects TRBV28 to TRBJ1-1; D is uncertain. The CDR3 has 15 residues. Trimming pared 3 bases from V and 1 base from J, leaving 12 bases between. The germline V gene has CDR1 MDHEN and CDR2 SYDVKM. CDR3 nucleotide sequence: TGTGCCAGCAGTTTGGTAACCTGGGGGAACACTGAAGCTTTCTTT. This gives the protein CASSLVTWGNTEAFF.

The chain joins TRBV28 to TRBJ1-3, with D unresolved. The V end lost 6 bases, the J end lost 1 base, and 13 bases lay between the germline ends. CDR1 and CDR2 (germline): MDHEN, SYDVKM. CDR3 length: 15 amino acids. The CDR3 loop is CASSLPQPSGNTIYF. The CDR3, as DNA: TGTGCCAGCAGCCTCCCCCAACCGTCTGGAAACACCATATATTTT.

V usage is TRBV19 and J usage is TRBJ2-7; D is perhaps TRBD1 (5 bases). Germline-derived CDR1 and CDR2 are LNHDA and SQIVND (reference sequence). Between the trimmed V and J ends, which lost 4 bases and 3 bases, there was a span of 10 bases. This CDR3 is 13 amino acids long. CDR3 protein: CASSKDTYYEQYF. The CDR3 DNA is TGTGCCAGTAGTAAGGACACATACTACGAGCAGTACTTC.

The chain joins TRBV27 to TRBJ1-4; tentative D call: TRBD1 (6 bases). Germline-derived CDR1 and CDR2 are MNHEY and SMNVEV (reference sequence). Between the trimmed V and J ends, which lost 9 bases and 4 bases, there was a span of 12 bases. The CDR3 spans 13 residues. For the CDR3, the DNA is TGTGCCAGGAATGGACAGCTTAATGAAAAACTGTTTTTT. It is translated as CARNGQLNEKLFF. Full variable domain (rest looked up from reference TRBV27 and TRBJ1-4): EAQVTQNPRYLITVTGKKLTVTCSQNMNHEYMSWYRQDPGLGLRQIYYSMNVEVTDKGDVPEGYKVSRKEKRNFPLILESPSPNQTSLYFCARNGQLNEKLFFGSGTQLSVL.

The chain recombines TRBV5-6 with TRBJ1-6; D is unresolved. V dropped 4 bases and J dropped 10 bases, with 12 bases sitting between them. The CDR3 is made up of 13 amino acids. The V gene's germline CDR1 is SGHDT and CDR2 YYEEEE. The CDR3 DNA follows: TGTGCCAGCAGCATAAGCGGACGCTCACCCCTCCACTTT. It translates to CASSISGRSPLHF.

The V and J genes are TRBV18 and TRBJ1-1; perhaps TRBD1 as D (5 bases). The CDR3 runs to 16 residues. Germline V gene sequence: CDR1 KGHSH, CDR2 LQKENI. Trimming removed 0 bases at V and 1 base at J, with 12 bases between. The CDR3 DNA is TGTGCCAGCTCACCACCGAGACCAACAGGGAACACTGAAGCTTTCTTT. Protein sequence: CASSPPRPTGNTEAFF.

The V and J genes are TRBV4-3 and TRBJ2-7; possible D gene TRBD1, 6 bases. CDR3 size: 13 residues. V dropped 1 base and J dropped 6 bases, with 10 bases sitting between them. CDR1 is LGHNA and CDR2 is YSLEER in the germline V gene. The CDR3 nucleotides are TGCGCCAGCAGCCAAGGGCAGGGGACCGAGCAGTACTTC. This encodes CASSQGQGTEQYF.